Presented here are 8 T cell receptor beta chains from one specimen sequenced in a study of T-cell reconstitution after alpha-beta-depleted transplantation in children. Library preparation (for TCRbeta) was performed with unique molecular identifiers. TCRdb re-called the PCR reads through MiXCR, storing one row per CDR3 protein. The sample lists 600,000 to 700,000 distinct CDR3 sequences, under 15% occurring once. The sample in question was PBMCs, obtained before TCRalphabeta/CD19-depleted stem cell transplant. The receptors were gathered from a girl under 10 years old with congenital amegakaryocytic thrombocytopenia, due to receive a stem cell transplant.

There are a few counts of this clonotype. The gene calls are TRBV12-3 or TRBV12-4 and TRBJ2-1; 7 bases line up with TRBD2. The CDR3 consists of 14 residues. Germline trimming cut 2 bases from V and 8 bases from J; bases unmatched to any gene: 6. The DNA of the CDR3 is TGTGCCAGCAGTTTATATGGTGGGGGGGATGAGCAGTTCTTC. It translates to CASSLYGGGDEQFF.

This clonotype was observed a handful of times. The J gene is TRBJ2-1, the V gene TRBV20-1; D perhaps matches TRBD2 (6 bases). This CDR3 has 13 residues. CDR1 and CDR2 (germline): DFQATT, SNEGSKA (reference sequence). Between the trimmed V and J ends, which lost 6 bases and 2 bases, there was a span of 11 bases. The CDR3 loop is CSASSATYNEQFF. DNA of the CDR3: TGCAGTGCCTCTAGCGCTACCTACAATGAGCAGTTCTTC.

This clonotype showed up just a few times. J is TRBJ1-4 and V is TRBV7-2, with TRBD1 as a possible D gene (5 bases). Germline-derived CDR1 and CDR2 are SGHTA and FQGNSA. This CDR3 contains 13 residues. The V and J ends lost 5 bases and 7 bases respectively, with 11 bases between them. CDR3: CASSRQGVEKLFF. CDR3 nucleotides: TGTGCCAGCAGCCGGCAGGGCGTTGAAAAACTGTTTTTT.

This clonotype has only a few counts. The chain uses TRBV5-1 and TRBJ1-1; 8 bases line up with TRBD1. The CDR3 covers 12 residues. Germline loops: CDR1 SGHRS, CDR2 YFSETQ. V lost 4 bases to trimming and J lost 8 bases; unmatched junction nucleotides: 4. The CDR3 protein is CASSQGAAEAFF. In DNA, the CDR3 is TGCGCCAGCAGCCAGGGGGCTGCAGAAGCTTTCTTT. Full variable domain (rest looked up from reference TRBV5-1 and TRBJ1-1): KAGVTQTPRYLIKTRGQQVTLSCSPISGHRSVSWYQQTPGQGLQFLFEYFSETQRNKGNFPGRFSGRQFSNSRSEMNVSTLELGDSALYLCASSQGAAEAFFGQGTRLTVV.

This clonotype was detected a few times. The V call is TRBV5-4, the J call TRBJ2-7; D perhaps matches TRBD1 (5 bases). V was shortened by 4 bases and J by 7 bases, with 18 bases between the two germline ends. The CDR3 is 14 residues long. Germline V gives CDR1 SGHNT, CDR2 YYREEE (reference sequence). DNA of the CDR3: TGTGCCAGCAGCAGGGCACAGGAGCCGAGGGAGCAGTACTTC. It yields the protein CASSRAQEPREQYF.

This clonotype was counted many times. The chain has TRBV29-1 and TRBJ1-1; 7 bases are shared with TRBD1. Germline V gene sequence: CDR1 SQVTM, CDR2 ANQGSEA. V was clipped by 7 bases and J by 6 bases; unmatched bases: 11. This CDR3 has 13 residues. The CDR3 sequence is CSAKTGSWPEAFF. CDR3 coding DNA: TGCAGCGCCAAGACAGGGTCGTGGCCTGAAGCTTTCTTT.

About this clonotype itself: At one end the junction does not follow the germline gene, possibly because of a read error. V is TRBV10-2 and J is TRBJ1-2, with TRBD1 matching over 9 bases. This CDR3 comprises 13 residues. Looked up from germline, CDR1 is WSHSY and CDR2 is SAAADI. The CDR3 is CASGETGGYGYTF. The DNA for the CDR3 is TGCGCCAGCGGTGAGACAGGGGGCTATGGCTACACCTTC.

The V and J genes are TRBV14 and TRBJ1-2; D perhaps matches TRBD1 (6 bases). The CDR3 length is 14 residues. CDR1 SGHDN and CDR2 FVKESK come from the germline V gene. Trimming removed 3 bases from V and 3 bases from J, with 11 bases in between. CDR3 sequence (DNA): TGTGCCAGCAGCCAGACAGGTTCTTACTATGGCTACACCTTC. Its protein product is CASSQTGSYYGYTF.